This is a list of T cell receptor beta chains from one sample in a study of cytomegalovirus exposure and HLA in healthy donors. Profiling relied on immunoSEQ multiplex PCR, and the TCRdb table lists in-frame clones only, not all of them. There are about 120,000 clones in the sample; 75% to 85% occur only once, and over 3.5% lies in the top ten. The sample consisted of PBMCs. These receptors originate from a man under 40 in good health and CMV-seropositive. The conserved cysteine and the conserved F or W are not part of the CDR3 here.

v_call	j_call	cdr3_length	cdr3_aa
TRBV4-2	TRBJ1-4	13	ASSPRGGGVEKLF
TRBV5-5	TRBJ2-1	13	ASSLPWGPYNEQF
TRBV2	TRBJ1-1	12	ASRQLQANTEAF
TRBV19	TRBJ2-7	13	ASSSTSGATYEQY
TRBV7-6	TRBJ2-1	13	ASSLASGRAAEQF
TRBV10-3	TRBJ2-2	13	AISTFEENEGRLF
TRBV7-2	TRBJ2-3	11	ASSSHFTDTQY
TRBV11-2	TRBJ2-7	13	ASSPRTGGRYEQY
TRBV28	TRBJ2-5	16	ASSFPVGWEGREETQY
TRBV7-3	TRBJ2-2	13	ASSLSLTNTGELF
TRBV9	TRBJ2-4	16	ASRGGLAGEGAKNIQY
TRBV19	TRBJ1-1	12	ASSSIDRDTEAF
TRBV4-3	TRBJ2-1	16	ASSQDMGLAGGLQEQF
TRBV30	TRBJ2-7	11	AWSVYRGDEQY
TRBV9	TRBJ1-2	13	ASSPRGGRGSGYT
TRBV4-1	TRBJ2-3	13	ASSLTSGNTDTQY
TRBV5-4	TRBJ2-1	13	ASSFGGSSYNEQF
TRBV30	TRBJ2-1	13	AWMEAVGTYNEQF
TRBV12-5	TRBJ2-7	13	ASGSIQGGMYEQY
TRBV6-1	TRBJ2-7	12	ASSARGISYEQY
TRBV5-4	TRBJ2-5	13	ASSQDRGGQETQY
TRBV19	TRBJ2-2	14	ASLPGTSEYTGELF
TRBV6-5	TRBJ2-5	13	ASSQLSGGVETQY
TRBV30	TRBJ1-2	11	AWSTPGRRGYT
TRBV23-1	TRBJ2-1	9	ARAKGHKQF
TRBV25-1	TRBJ1-1	11	ASRGAGDTEAF
TRBV6-5	TRBJ2-2	13	ASSYSAENTGELF
TRBV30	TRBJ2-5	13	AWSAQRGWGETQY
TRBV9	TRBJ1-5	13	ASSVGFGSNQPQH
TRBV11-3	TRBJ1-2	12	ASSRTGTGRGYT
TRBV29-1	TRBJ1-1	10	SVGSGGAEAF
TRBV5-4	TRBJ2-5	11	ASSLALQETQY
TRBV28	TRBJ2-3	14	ASSSPGAGDTDTQY
TRBV4-1	TRBJ2-1	16	ASSQIGGRLSSYNEQF
TRBV27	.	12	ASRTSGHSYEQY
TRBV4-3	TRBJ2-7	13	ASSQVTSAPYEQY
TRBV7-9	TRBJ1-5	15	ASSLWTGVPSNQPQH
TRBV18	TRBJ1-5	13	ASSLTGQLNQPQH
TRBV19	TRBJ2-3	12	ASNRQGITDTQY
TRBV2	TRBJ1-2	13	ASSGNQGSLYGYT
TRBV13	TRBJ2-1	14	ASSLGFAGAYNEQF
TRBV30	TRBJ2-6	19	AWSSGYLGSGRISGANGLT
TRBV5-1	TRBJ1-2	13	ASKSLGWTDSGYT
TRBV9	TRBJ2-5	13	ASSVSAGGGETQY
TRBV18	TRBJ2-7	11	ASSPGPFYEQY